Given below is one T cell receptor (beta chain) in context. Looked up from germline, CDR1 is SQVTM and CDR2 is ANQGSEA. The CDR3 loop spans 15 amino acids. V lost 4 bases, J lost 4 bases, and 6 bases stayed unmatched. In the original processing: For nucleated cells, counts were estimated from reference gene primer amplification. TCRdb's table, derived via immunoSEQ multiplex PCR, lists solely in-frame clones and lacks some. The V and J calls and clone size come from that table; D and trimming were worked out from the DNA. In the table there are approximately 250,000 clones, approximately 89% of which are singletons. The data were obtained in a study of blood T cell repertoires in COVID-19. Turning to the study itself: Samples of COVID-19 (acute and convalescent) were obtained from the United States, Italy and Spain. Nucleic acid was either cDNA or gDNA, and it came from T cells, B-cell-depleted T cells, or PBMCs.

The TCR originated in a man aged 35 to 55 with active or convalescent COVID-19. The genes are TRBV29-1 and TRBJ2-5; 13 bases match TRBD2. The sequenced sample was peripheral blood. The CDR3 is CSVAPGTSGIETQYF. CDR3 DNA: TGCAGCGTTGCACCCGGGACTAGCGGGATAGAGACCCAGTACTTC.